This T cell receptor beta chain was sequenced in a study of identical twins. Whole-study results and caveats: Insertions were fewer in abundant cord blood beta clonotypes, whereas memory repertoires showed none of this pattern. Invariant MAIT and iNKT cells may have partly biased zero-insertion analyses.

Germline V gives CDR1 DFQATT, CDR2 SNEGSKA (reference sequence). This CDR3 region has 16 residues. As for this clonotype: Its antigen is undetermined. Compared with germline, one end of the junction differs, possibly owing to a read error.

cDNA carried unique molecular identifiers, and a universal primer site was added by template switching. From the 5' RACE reads, TCRdb called clonotypes with MiXCR, one entry per CDR3 protein. In the table there are around 280,000 distinct CDR3 sequences, about 8.9% of which are singletons. These same data were also listed under a study on yellow fever vaccine responses in identical twins. That report adds: Twins showed a vaccine T cell response that reportedly seemed partly convergent, partly personalized.

Source material: memory (CD45RO+) T cells sorted from blood. The receptor was isolated from a woman younger than 30 in good health. The rearrangement joins TRBV20-1 to TRBJ2-1; 9 nucleotides agree with TRBD2. This chain's CDR3 is CCARALAGLRGDEQFF. DNA for the CDR3: TGCTGTGCTAGAGCCCTAGCGGGGCTGAGGGGCGATGAGCAGTTCTTC.